This T cell receptor (beta chain) is drawn from a study of CD8 T cells in ankylosing spondylitis. TCRdb processed the 5' RACE reads anew with MiXCR; each CDR3 protein has one entry. The data show about 540,000 distinct CDR3 sequences, with roughly an eighth seen just once and about 6.5% held by the top ten. This CDR3 comprises 12 residues. Trimming shortened V by 5 bases and J by 7 bases, and 8 bases separated the two germline ends. Looked up from germline, CDR1 is SGHVS and CDR2 is FNYEAQ. Study-wide results and caveats: Clones that were linked to disease were CD8+ and were relatively rare in peripheral blood. It appeared that ankylosing spondylitis blood was characterized by a TCR beta motif of several highly homologous variants.

This clonotype was observed a few times. Its specificity is unknown. The TCR comes from a male donor with ankylosing spondylitis. The V gene is TRBV7-6, the J gene TRBJ2-2, with D hard to call. The sample taken for sequencing was blood, either unsorted or a sorted T cell fraction (not recorded which). The CDR3 DNA follows: TGTGCCAGCAGCCCCTCTCACGGGGAGCTGTTTTTT. Amino acid sequence: CASSPSHGELFF.